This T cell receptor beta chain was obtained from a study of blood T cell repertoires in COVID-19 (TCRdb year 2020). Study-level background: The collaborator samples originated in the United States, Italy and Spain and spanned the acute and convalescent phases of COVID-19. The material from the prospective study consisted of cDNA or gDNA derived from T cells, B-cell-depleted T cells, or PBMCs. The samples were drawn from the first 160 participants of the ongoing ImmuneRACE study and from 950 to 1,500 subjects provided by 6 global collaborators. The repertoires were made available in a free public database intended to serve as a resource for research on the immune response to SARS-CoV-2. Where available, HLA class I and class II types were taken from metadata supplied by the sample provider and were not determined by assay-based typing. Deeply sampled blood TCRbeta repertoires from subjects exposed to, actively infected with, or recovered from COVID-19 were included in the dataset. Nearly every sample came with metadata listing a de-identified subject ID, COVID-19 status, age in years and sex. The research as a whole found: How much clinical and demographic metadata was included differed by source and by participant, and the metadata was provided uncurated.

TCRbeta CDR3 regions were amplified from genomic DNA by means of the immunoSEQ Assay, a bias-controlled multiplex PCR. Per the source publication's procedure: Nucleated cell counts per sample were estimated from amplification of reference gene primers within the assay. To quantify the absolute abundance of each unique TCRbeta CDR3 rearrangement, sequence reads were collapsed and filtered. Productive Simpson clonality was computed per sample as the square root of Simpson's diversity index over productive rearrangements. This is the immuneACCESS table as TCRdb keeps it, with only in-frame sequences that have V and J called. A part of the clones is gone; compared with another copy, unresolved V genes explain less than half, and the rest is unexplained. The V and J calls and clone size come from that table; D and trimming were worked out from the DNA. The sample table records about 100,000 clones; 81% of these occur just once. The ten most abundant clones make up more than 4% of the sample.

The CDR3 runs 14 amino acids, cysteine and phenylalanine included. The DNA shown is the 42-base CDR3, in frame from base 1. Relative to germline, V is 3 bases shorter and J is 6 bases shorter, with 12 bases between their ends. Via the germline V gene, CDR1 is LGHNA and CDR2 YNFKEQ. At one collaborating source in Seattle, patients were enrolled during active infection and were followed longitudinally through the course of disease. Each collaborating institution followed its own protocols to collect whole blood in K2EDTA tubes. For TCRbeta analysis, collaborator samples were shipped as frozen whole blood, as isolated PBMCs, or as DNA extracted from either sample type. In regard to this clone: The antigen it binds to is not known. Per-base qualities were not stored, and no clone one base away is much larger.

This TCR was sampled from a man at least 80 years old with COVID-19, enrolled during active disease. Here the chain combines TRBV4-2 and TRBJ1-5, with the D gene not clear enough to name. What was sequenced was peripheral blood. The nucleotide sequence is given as TGTGCCAGCAGCCACCTCTTTTCGGGTCAGCCCCAGCATTTT. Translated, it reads CASSHLFSGQPQHF.